A selection of T cell receptor beta chains follows, all from one sample in a study of beta chain features in type 1 diabetes. The method was immunoSEQ multiplex PCR; TCRdb's version includes in-frame clones alone and lacks a portion of them. The profile shows 430,000 or so clones, roughly 10% of them singletons. The sequenced sample consisted of naive CD4+ T cells from blood. These receptors were obtained from a woman aged 18-29 years in good health. CDR3s include the opening cysteine and the closing phenylalanine or tryptophan. The order of the fields is D gene, J gene, V gene, clone size, CDR3 protein, CDR3 DNA. D genes are given only for firm matches. Size is omitted from some rows. Given values are once, few, many or a class for expanded clones.

D: -
J: TRBJ1-2
V: TRBV4-1
size: -
CDR3: CASSQDTEGYTF
DNA: TGCGCCAGCAGCCAAGATACCGAGGGCTACACCTTC

D: TRBD1
J: TRBJ1-2
V: TRBV29-1
size: few
CDR3: CSVDSSQGTGHGYTF
DNA: TGCAGCGTTGACTCTAGCCAGGGGACAGGCCATGGCTACACCTTC

D: -
J: TRBJ2-2
V: TRBV7-9
size: few
CDR3: CASSWPNTGELFF
DNA: TGTGCCAGCAGCTGGCCAAACACCGGGGAGCTGTTTTTT

D: TRBD2
J: TRBJ2-3
V: TRBV7-2
size: few
CDR3: CASSPSGRTDTQYF
DNA: TGTGCCAGCAGCCCTAGCGGGCGCACAGATACGCAGTATTTT

D: -
J: TRBJ1-4
V: TRBV18
size: -
CDR3: CASSPKETNEKLFF
DNA: TGTGCCAGCTCCCCGAAGGAAACTAATGAAAAACTGTTTTTT

D: -
J: TRBJ1-1
V: TRBV7-3
size: -
CDR3: CASSSYSNTEAFF
DNA: TGTGCCAGCAGCTCATATTCGAACACTGAAGCTTTCTTT

D: -
J: TRBJ2-6
V: TRBV14
size: few
CDR3: CASSHPVSGANVLTF
DNA: TGTGCCAGCAGCCATCCGGTTTCTGGGGCCAACGTCCTGACTTTC

D: TRBD2
J: TRBJ2-1
V: TRBV4-3
size: -
CDR3: CASSPASGLAPGNEQFF
DNA: TGCGCCAGCAGCCCGGCCTCTGGACTAGCACCGGGGAATGAGCAGTTCTTC

D: -
J: TRBJ2-5
V: TRBV2
size: -
CDR3: CASSVDPPSQYF
DNA: TGTGCCAGCAGTGTAGACCCCCCGAGCCAGTACTTC

D: -
J: TRBJ2-7
V: TRBV30
size: few
CDR3: CAWSVGQIYEQYF
DNA: TGTGCCTGGAGTGTAGGCCAGATCTACGAGCAGTACTTC

D: -
J: TRBJ2-7
V: TRBV2
size: -
CDR3: CASSVSGYSYEQYF
DNA: TGTGCCAGCAGTGTCTCAGGGTACTCCTACGAGCAGTACTTC

D: -
J: TRBJ2-1
V: TRBV11-2
size: few
CDR3: CASSQSGAYYNEQFF
DNA: TGTGCCAGCAGTCAGAGCGGAGCCTACTACAATGAGCAGTTCTTC

D: -
J: TRBJ1-2
V: TRBV29-1
size: few
CDR3: CSVEEGVGYGYTF
DNA: TGCAGCGTTGAAGAAGGGGTAGGATATGGCTACACCTTC

D: -
J: TRBJ1-6
V: TRBV7-2
size: few
CDR3: CASSLQGPSYNSPLHF
DNA: TGTGCCAGCAGCTTGCAGGGTCCCTCCTATAATTCACCCCTCCACTTT

D: -
J: TRBJ2-2
V: TRBV10-3
size: few
CDR3: CAIRGFTGELFF
DNA: TGTGCCATCAGGGGCTTTACCGGGGAGCTGTTTTTT

D: -
J: TRBJ2-1
V: TRBV7-2
size: -
CDR3: CASSLAATSYNEQFF
DNA: TGTGCCAGCAGCTTAGCGGCCACTTCCTACAATGAGCAGTTCTTC

D: TRBD2
J: TRBJ2-1
V: TRBV4-2
size: few
CDR3: CASSQDSAGGNNEQFF
DNA: TGTGCCAGCAGCCAAGATTCCGCGGGGGGCAACAATGAGCAGTTCTTC

D: -
J: TRBJ2-7
V: TRBV7-9
size: -
CDR3: CASSSAGASYEQYF
DNA: TGTGCCAGCAGCTCAGCCGGGGCCAGCTACGAGCAGTACTTC

D: TRBD1
J: TRBJ2-5
V: TRBV7-9
size: -
CDR3: CASSPTGRETQYF
DNA: TGTGCCAGCAGCCCGACAGGGCGAGAGACCCAGTACTTC

D: -
J: TRBJ1-4
V: TRBV30
size: -
CDR3: CAWMSQPFEKLFF
DNA: TGTGCCTGGATGAGTCAGCCTTTCGAAAAACTGTTTTTT

D: TRBD1
J: TRBJ2-5
V: TRBV28
size: -
CDR3: CASSFRGPVQTQYF
DNA: TGTGCCAGCAGTTTCAGGGGGCCTGTTCAGACCCAGTACTTC

D: TRBD2
J: TRBJ2-1
V: TRBV15
size: -
CDR3: CATSHTSGYNEQFF
DNA: TGTGCCACCAGCCACACTAGCGGGTACAATGAGCAGTTCTTC

D: -
J: TRBJ1-2
V: TRBV7-2
size: -
CDR3: CASSPAAGNYGYTF
DNA: TGTGCCAGCAGCCCCGCCGCCGGGAACTATGGCTACACCTTC

D: -
J: TRBJ2-3
V: TRBV7-2
size: -
CDR3: CASSLLRTAYTDTQYF
DNA: TGTGCCAGCAGCTTATTGCGGACAGCCTACACAGATACGCAGTATTTT

D: -
J: TRBJ2-6
V: TRBV4-1
size: few
CDR3: CASSQVGRGANVLTF
DNA: TGCGCCAGCAGCCAAGTCGGGCGCGGGGCCAACGTCCTGACTTTC

D: -
J: TRBJ1-6
V: TRBV7-3
size: few
CDR3: CASSLSPWTENSPLHF
DNA: TGTGCCAGCAGCTTAAGCCCTTGGACAGAGAACTCACCCCTCCACTTT

D: TRBD2
J: TRBJ2-5
V: TRBV5-4
size: -
CDR3: CASRRGLAGGKETQYF
DNA: TGTGCCAGCAGGAGGGGACTAGCGGGGGGAAAAGAGACCCAGTACTTC

D: -
J: TRBJ2-2
V: TRBV9
size: -
CDR3: CASSVRNTGELFF
DNA: TGTGCCAGCAGCGTACGGAACACCGGGGAGCTGTTTTTT

D: -
J: TRBJ2-2
V: TRBV5-4
size: -
CDR3: CASSRASGELFF
DNA: TGTGCCAGCAGCAGGGCTTCCGGGGAGCTGTTTTTT

D: -
J: TRBJ2-1
V: TRBV2
size: many
CDR3: CASSEYNEQFF
DNA: TGTGCCAGCAGTGAATACAATGAGCAGTTCTTC

D: -
J: TRBJ1-4
V: TRBV7-9
size: few
CDR3: CASSFSTRAEKLFF
DNA: TGTGCCAGCAGCTTTTCGACACGGGCTGAAAAACTGTTTTTT

D: -
J: TRBJ2-1
V: TRBV25-1
size: -
CDR3: CASRGPLGGTRQNEQFF
DNA: TGTGCCAGCCGTGGTCCTTTAGGAGGTACCAGACAAAATGAGCAGTTCTTC

D: TRBD1
J: TRBJ2-1
V: TRBV7-2
size: -
CDR3: CASRSQGTSSYNEQFF
DNA: TGTGCCAGCAGGTCACAGGGGACGAGCTCCTACAATGAGCAGTTCTTC

D: TRBD2
J: TRBJ2-5
V: TRBV10-3
size: -
CDR3: CATTAGGARETQYF
DNA: TGTGCCACCACGGCGGGAGGGGCGCGAGAGACCCAGTACTTC

D: -
J: TRBJ1-1
V: TRBV5-1
size: few
CDR3: CASSLDGMNTEAFF
DNA: TGCGCCAGCAGCTTGGACGGGATGAACACTGAAGCTTTCTTT

D: -
J: TRBJ2-7
V: TRBV7-9
size: few
CDR3: CASSLVVGAEGQYF
DNA: TGTGCCAGCAGCTTAGTAGTTGGGGCCGAGGGGCAGTACTTC

D: TRBD1
J: TRBJ2-7
V: TRBV7-8
size: few
CDR3: CASSSPGQGAYEQYF
DNA: TGTGCCAGCAGCTCCCCGGGACAGGGGGCCTACGAGCAGTACTTC

D: -
J: TRBJ1-1
V: TRBV7-2
size: -
CDR3: CASSLDAWNTEAFF
DNA: TGTGCCAGCAGCTTAGACGCATGGAACACTGAAGCTTTCTTT

D: -
J: TRBJ1-4
V: TRBV28
size: few
CDR3: CASSPTAGTYNEKLFF
DNA: TGTGCCAGCAGTCCAACCGCCGGGACATACAATGAAAAACTGTTTTTT

D: -
J: TRBJ1-2
V: TRBV4-3
size: few
CDR3: CASSQEGAIPSYGYTF
DNA: TGCGCCAGCAGCCAAGAAGGGGCCATTCCCTCGTATGGCTACACCTTC

D: -
J: TRBJ1-6
V: TRBV7-2
size: -
CDR3: CASNLNWDVGNSPLHF
DNA: TGTGCCAGCAACTTAAATTGGGACGTGGGAAATTCACCCCTCCACTTT

D: -
J: TRBJ2-2
V: TRBV5-1
size: few
CDR3: CASKGPSANTGELFF
DNA: TGCGCCAGCAAGGGGCCCTCCGCGAACACCGGGGAGCTGTTTTTT

D: TRBD1
J: TRBJ1-2
V: TRBV29-1
size: few
CDR3: CSASGTGDGYTF
DNA: TGCAGCGCCTCCGGGACAGGGGACGGCTACACCTTC

D: -
J: TRBJ1-6
V: TRBV28
size: few
CDR3: CASRGSFNSPLHF
DNA: TGTGCCAGCAGGGGCAGTTTTAATTCACCCCTCCACTTT

D: TRBD2
J: TRBJ2-1
V: TRBV5-1
size: -
CDR3: CASSPNPGLAENEQFF
DNA: TGCGCCAGCAGCCCGAACCCGGGACTAGCGGAAAATGAGCAGTTCTTC